Listed below are T cell receptor beta chains from one sample, sequenced in a study of Graves' ophthalmopathy and Graves' hyperthyroidism. MiXCR was run by TCRdb on the multiplex PCR reads, yielding one entry per CDR3 protein. Of about 640,000 distinct CDR3 sequences listed, just over 40% were seen once; the top ten hold under 3.5%. Sequencing was done on a sample of peripheral blood. The receptors derive from an adult man with Graves' ophthalmopathy. Each CDR3 is given with its conserved first and last residue. The D gene is left open where the match is weak. Rows may omit the clone size; those that give it use once, few, many or a size class.

. | TRBJ1-2 | TRBV2 | . | CASSAGLSYGYTF | TGTGCCAGCAGTGCAGGGTTATCCTATGGCTACACCTTC
many | TRBJ2-5 | TRBV6-6 | . | CASSYSRGETQYF | TGTGCCAGCAGTTACTCGAGGGGCGAGACCCAGTACTTC
many | TRBJ1-5 | TRBV9 | . | CASSVGDGPNQPQHF | TGTGCCAGCAGCGTAGGGGATGGGCCCAATCAGCCCCAGCATTTT
. | TRBJ1-4 | TRBV6-1 | . | CASSYLGEPAQGHEKLFF | TGTGCCAGCAGTTACCTAGGGGAGCCGGCTCAAGGCCATGAAAAACTGTTTTTT
many | TRBJ1-2 | TRBV12-3/TRBV12-4 | TRBD1 | CASSPNTGDYGYTF | TGTGCCAGCAGTCCGAATACAGGGGACTATGGCTACACCTTC
. | TRBJ1-2 | TRBV12-3/TRBV12-4 | . | CASSFTGWNGYTF | TGTGCCAGCAGTTTTACAGGGTGGAATGGCTACACCTTC
many | TRBJ1-1 | TRBV7-2 | TRBD1 | CASSLGQGRVAFF | TGTGCCAGCAGCCTAGGACAGGGGAGGGTAGCTTTCTTT
many | TRBJ1-6 | TRBV11-2 | . | CASSLNESPLHF | TGTGCCAGCAGCTTGAATGAATCACCCCTCCACTTT
. | TRBJ2-5 | TRBV2 | . | CASSDGYRVQETQYF | TGTGCCAGCAGCGACGGATACAGGGTCCAAGAGACCCAGTACTTC
. | TRBJ2-7 | TRBV10-3 | . | CAISESVGLYEQYF | TGTGCCATCAGTGAGTCGGTAGGCCTCTACGAGCAGTACTTC
. | TRBJ2-5 | TRBV12-3/TRBV12-4 | . | CASSRGTQYF | TGTGCCAGCAGCCGGGGGACCCAGTACTTC
once | TRBJ1-2 | TRBV20-1 | . | CSARGEGESPRGYTF | TGCAGTGCTAGGGGGGAGGGCGAATCCCCCCGTGGCTACACCTTC
. | TRBJ2-7 | TRBV5-1 | TRBD2 | CASSSPEKRERYEQYF | TGCGCCAGCAGCTCGCCCGAGAAGCGGGAGCGGTACGAGCAGTACTTC
. | TRBJ1-5 | TRBV19 | TRBD1 | CASTHRGFSQPQHF | TGTGCCAGTACCCACAGGGGTTTTAGCCAGCCCCAGCATTTT
many | TRBJ1-1 | TRBV19 | . | CASSRDAKPWMNTEAFF | TGTGCCAGTAGCCGGGACGCCAAACCCTGGATGAACACTGAAGCTTTCTTT
many | TRBJ2-7 | TRBV7-6 | . | CASSLVAGDEQYF | TGTGCCAGCAGCTTAGTGGCAGGGGACGAGCAGTACTTC
many | TRBJ2-5 | TRBV7-7 | TRBD2 | CASSPGLATSRETQYF | TGTGCTAGCAGCCCCGGACTAGCGACCTCCAGGGAGACCCAGTACTTC
many | TRBJ2-1 | TRBV29-1 | . | CSVGAGRGSNEQFF | TGCAGCGTTGGGGCAGGACGGGGGTCCAATGAGCAGTTCTTC
. | TRBJ1-5 | TRBV7-2 | . | CASSPPGAGGHRTQHF | TGTGCCAGCAGCCCCCCTGGGGCGGGAGGGCATAGGACCCAGCATTTT
few | TRBJ1-3 | TRBV30 | . | CAWSVHVNGNTIYF | TGTGCCTGGAGTGTACACGTAAATGGAAACACCATATATTTT
many | TRBJ2-5 | TRBV20-1 | . | CSARPAPGQETQYF | TGCAGTGCTAGACCTGCCCCGGGGCAAGAGACCCAGTACTTC
many | TRBJ2-7 | TRBV7-2 | TRBD2 | CASSVLAGAHYEQYF | TGTGCCAGCAGCGTACTAGCGGGTGCCCATTACGAGCAGTACTTC
many | TRBJ2-5 | TRBV7-9 | . | CASSLVGFQETQYF | TGTGCCAGCAGCTTAGTCGGCTTTCAAGAGACCCAGTACTTC
few | TRBJ1-2 | TRBV5-8 | . | CASSTKQGRYTF | TGTGCCAGCAGTACCAAACAGGGCCGCTACACCTTC
. | TRBJ1-1 | TRBV29-1 | . | CSSERENTEAFF | TGCAGCAGTGAACGAGAGAACACTGAAGCTTTCTTT
many | TRBJ1-1 | TRBV18 | . | CASSARQDNEAFF | TGTGCCAGCTCCGCGAGACAGGATAATGAAGCTTTCTTT
few | TRBJ1-1 | TRBV25-1 | TRBD1 | CAWSLSRTGMNTEAFF | TGTGCCTGGAGTCTCTCCCGGACAGGGATGAACACTGAAGCTTTCTTT
many | TRBJ1-1 | TRBV25-1 | . | CASSTPGGLNTEAFF | TGTGCCAGCAGTACCCCTGGGGGCTTGAACACTGAAGCTTTCTTT
many | TRBJ2-2 | TRBV7-9 | . | CASSSNRATGELFF | TGTGCCAGCAGCTCCAACAGGGCCACCGGGGAGCTGTTTTTT
few | TRBJ2-3 | TRBV7-9 | . | CASSLVPSDTQYF | TGTGCCAGCAGCTTAGTTCCCTCCGATACGCAGTATTTT